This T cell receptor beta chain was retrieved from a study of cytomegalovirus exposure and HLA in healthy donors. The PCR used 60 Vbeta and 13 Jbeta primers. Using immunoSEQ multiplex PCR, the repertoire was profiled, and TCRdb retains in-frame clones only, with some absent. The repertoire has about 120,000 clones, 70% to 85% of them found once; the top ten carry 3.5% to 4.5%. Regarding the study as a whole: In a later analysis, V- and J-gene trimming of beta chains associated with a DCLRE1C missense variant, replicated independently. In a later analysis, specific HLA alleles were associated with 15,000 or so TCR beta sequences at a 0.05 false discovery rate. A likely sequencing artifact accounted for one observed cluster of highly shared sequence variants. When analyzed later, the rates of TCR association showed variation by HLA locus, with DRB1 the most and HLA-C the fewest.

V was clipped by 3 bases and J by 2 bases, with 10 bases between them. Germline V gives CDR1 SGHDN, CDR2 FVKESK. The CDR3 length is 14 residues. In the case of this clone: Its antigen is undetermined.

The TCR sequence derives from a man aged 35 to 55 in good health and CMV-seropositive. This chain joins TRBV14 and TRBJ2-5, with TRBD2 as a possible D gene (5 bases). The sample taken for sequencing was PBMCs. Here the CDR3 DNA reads TGTGCCAGCAGCCACCAGGACTGGCAAGAGACCCAGTACTTC. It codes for CASSHQDWQETQYF.